This T cell receptor beta chain is from a study of blood T cell repertoires in COVID-19. Across the study: T cells, B-cell-depleted T cells, or PBMCs provided the cDNA or gDNA that served as material.

CDR3 length equals 15 residues. Germline CDR1 and CDR2: SQVTM and ANQGSEA. Trimming removed 2 bases from V and 1 base from J, with 12 bases in between. This clone showed up just a few times. In the original workflow: Amplification of reference gene primers provided the estimated nucleated cell counts. The protocol was immunoSEQ multiplex PCR, while the TCRdb copy is restricted to in-frame clones and leaves out a portion. The V and J calls and the clone size are those of that table, but D and trimming were determined from the DNA. The profile shows 110,000 to 150,000 clones, more than 75% of them singletons.

The J gene is TRBJ2-1, the V gene TRBV29-1; unclear D gene. This sequence was found in a man between 60 and 70 years old with acute or convalescent COVID-19. Sequenced: peripheral blood. The CDR3 loop is CSVEPGIGSYNEQFF. CDR3 in DNA: TGCAGCGTTGAACCAGGTATCGGATCCTACAATGAGCAGTTCTTC.